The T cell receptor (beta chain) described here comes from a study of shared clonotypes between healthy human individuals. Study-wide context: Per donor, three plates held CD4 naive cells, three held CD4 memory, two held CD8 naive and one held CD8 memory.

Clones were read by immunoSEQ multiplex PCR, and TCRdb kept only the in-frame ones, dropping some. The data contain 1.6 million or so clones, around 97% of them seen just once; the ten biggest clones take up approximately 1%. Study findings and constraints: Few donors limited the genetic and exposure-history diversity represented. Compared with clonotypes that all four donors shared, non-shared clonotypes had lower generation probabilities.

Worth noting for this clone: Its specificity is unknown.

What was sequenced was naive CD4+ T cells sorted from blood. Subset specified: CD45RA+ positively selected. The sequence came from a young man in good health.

CDR3 nucleotides: TGTGCCAGCAGTTGGGGGAGGGGTTACCAAGAGACCCAGTACTTC. It translates to CASSWGRGYQETQYF. This sequence joins TRBV11-2 and TRBJ2-5, with 7 nucleotides matching TRBD2. Germline CDR1 and CDR2: SGHAT and FQNNGV. This CDR3 comprises 15 residues. V shed 6 bases, J shed 0 bases, and the junction held 7 bases outside the gene matches.